This TCR beta chain emerged from a study of T cells in localized non-small cell lung cancer (dated by TCRdb to 2020 to 2021). In the study overall: The study analyzed T cell repertoires of over 200 early-stage NSCLC patients, comparing tumors and uninvolved tumor-adjacent lungs. The cohort was made up of 200 to 250 treatment-naive NSCLC patients whose localized lung tumors had been resected. Of the NSCLC patients, fewer than 150 were male and around 99 were female, and the mean age was approximately 64 years.

As to this clone: Its antigen remains unidentified. Per-base quality was not reported, and no clone a single base away is much larger than it.

According to the germline V gene (reference sequence), CDR1 reads LNHDA and CDR2 reads SQIVND. The CDR3 spans 15 residues, from the cysteine through the phenylalanine. The kept DNA is CDR3 alone, 45 bases in frame from the first base. V gives up 7 bases and J gives up 1 base, and the segment between their germline ends measures 14 bases. The paper as a whole reports these results and caveats: Uninvolved tumor-adjacent lung showed the highest T cell clonality, higher than tumor, which suggests more focused antigenic responses in the adjacent lung. Longer overall survival was associated with higher T cell density in blood, whereas shorter survival was associated with higher clonality in adjacent lung. Because of the exploratory design, TCR variables were selected using unadjusted p-values without false-discovery rate correction. Because multi-region sequencing of the tumors was not done, intratumor heterogeneity could not be ruled out. Of the top 100 tumor clones, a median of approximately 60 were detected in paired uninvolved adjacent lung; around 30 were also among that lung's top 100.

At diagnosis, peripheral blood, uninvolved tumor-adjacent lung and tumor were collected and were preserved as a mix of fresh-frozen and FFPE material. For TCR repertoire profiling, blood samples were analyzed in the form of peripheral blood mononuclear cells. The immunoSEQ Assay was used to sequence TCR beta CDR3 regions from DNA. Regarding the original processing steps: T cell density was computed as TCR beta template counts normalized to usable DNA estimated by amplifying housekeeping genes. The preseqR package was used to estimate richness by extrapolating to 400,000 templates for PBMC samples and to 120,000 templates for tissue samples. Clonality was defined as one minus Pielou's evenness. Differential abundance testing on productive amino-acid clonotypes, with a minimum total count of 5 and an alpha of 0.1, was used to identify tissue-enriched TCRs. The Jaccard Index and the Morisita Overlap Index were used to measure repertoire overlap between compartments. GLIPH clustered TCR beta CDR3s with public tetramer-defined viral CDR3s; viral motifs required at least three viral sequences plus V-gene enrichment. TCRdb provides this immuneACCESS table in a form limited to in-frame rearrangements. Some clones are lacking; in checked studies, under half of them reflect an unresolved V gene, and why the rest are absent is not known. The V and J calls and clone size were taken over from that table, and D and trimming were inferred from the DNA. For this sample there are tens of thousands of clones; approximately 90% appear just once. Roughly 6.9% of the sample rests with the top ten.

The sequences come from peripheral blood, collected before any cancer treatment. The TCR comes from a woman aged 18-49 years with stage III lung adenocarcinoma. This sequence uses TRBV19 and TRBJ1-3; tentative D gene TRBD1, with 6 bases matching. The CDR3 reads as follows: CASTTSGESGNTIYF. Read as DNA, the sequence is TGTGCCAGTACCACATCAGGGGAATCTGGAAACACCATATATTTT.